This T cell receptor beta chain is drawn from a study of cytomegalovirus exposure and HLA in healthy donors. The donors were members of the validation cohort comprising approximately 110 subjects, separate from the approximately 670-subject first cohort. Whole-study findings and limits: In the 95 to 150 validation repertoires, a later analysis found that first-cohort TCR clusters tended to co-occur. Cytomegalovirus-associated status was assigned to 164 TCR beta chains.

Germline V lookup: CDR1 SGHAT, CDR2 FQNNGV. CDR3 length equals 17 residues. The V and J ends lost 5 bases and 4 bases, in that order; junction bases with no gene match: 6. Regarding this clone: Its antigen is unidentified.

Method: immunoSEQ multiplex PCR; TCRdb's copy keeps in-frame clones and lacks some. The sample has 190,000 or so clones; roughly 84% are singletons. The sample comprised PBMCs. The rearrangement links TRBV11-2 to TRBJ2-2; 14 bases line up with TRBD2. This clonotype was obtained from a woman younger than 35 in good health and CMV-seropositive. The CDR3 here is CASSTRLAGGLTGELFF. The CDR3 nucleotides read TGTGCCAGCAGCACCAGACTAGCGGGGGGGCTCACCGGGGAGCTGTTTTTT.